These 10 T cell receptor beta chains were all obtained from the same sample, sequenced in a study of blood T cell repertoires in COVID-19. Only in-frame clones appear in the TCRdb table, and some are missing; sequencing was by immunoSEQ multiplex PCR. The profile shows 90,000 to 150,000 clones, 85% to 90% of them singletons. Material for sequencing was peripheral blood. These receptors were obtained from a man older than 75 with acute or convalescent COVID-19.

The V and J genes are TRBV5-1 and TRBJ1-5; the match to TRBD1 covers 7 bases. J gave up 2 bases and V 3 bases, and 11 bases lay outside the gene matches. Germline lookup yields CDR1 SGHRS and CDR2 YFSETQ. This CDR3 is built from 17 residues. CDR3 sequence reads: CASSWGTDSRGNQPQHF. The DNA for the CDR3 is TGCGCCAGCAGCTGGGGGACAGACTCCAGAGGCAATCAGCCCCAGCATTTT.

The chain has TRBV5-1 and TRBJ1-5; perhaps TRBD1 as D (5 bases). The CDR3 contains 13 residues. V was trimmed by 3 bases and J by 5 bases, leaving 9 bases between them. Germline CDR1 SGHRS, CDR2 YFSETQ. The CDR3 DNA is TGCGCCAGCAGCTCTGAAGGGGATCAGCCCCAGCATTTT. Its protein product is CASSSEGDQPQHF.

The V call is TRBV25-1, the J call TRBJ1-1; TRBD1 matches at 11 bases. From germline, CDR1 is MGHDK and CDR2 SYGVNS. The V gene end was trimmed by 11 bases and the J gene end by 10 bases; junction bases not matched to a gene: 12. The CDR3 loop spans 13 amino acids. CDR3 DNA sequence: TGTGCCGCTGGGTGGACAGGGGGCGCTTCAGCTTTCTTT. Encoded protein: CAAGWTGGASAFF.

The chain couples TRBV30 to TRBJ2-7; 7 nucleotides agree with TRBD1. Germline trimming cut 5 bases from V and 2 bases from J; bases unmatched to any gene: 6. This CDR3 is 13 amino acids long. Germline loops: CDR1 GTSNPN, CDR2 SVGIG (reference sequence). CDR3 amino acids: CAWAGGSTYEQYF. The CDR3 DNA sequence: TGTGCCTGGGCAGGGGGTTCCACCTACGAGCAGTACTTC.

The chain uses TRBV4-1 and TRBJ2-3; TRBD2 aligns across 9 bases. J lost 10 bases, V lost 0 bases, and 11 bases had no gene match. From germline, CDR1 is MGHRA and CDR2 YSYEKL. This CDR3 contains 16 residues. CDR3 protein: CASSQDGGGRAVAQYF. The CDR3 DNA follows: TGCGCCAGCAGCCAAGATGGTGGCGGGAGGGCCGTTGCGCAGTATTTT.

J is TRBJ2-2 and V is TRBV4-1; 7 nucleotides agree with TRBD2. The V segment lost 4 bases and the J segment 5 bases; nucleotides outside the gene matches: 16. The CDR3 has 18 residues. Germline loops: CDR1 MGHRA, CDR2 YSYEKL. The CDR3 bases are TGCGCCAGCAGCCGCCCTTCCAGGCGGGAGATTTGGACCGGGGAGCTGTTTTTT. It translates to CASSRPSRREIWTGELFF.

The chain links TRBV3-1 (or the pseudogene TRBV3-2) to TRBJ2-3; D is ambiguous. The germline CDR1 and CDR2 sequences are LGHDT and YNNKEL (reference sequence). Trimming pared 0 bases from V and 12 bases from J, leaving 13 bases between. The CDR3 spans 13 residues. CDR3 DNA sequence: TGTGCCAGCAGCCAAGATCGTAGAGGCTTACAGTATTTT. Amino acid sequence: CASSQDRRGLQYF.

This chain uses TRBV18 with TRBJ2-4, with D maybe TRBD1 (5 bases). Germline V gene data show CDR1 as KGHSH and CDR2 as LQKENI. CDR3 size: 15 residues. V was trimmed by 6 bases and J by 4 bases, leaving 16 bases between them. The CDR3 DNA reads TGTGCCAGCTCGCCCGACAGTGCCCTTAAAAACATTCAGTACTTC. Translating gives CASSPDSALKNIQYF.

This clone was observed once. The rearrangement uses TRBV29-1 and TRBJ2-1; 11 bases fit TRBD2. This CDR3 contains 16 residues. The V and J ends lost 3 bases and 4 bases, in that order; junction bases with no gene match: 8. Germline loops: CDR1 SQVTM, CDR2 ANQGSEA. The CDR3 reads CSVDPTGTSGYNEQFF. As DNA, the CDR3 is TGCAGCGTTGACCCCACGGGGACTAGCGGATACAATGAGCAGTTCTTC.

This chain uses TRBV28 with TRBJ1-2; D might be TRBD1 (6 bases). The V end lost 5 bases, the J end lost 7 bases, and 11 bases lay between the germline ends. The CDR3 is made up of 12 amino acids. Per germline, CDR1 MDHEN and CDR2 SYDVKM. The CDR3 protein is CASSRSGVGYTF. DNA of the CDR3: TGTGCCAGCAGTCGTTCAGGGGTTGGCTACACCTTC.